This T cell receptor (beta chain) emerged from a study of blood T cell repertoires in COVID-19. Study overall: T cells, B-cell-depleted T cells, or PBMCs supplied cDNA or gDNA.

Data came from immunoSEQ multiplex PCR; TCRdb stores just in-frame clones and leaves some out. This table holds 90,000 or so clones, around 90% found once. V was pared by 4 bases and J by 5 bases, with 9 bases between. Germline V gives CDR1 LGHDT, CDR2 YNNKEL (reference sequence). This CDR3 contains 14 residues. The chain couples TRBV3-1 (or the pseudogene TRBV3-2) to TRBJ1-6; D gene uncertain. What was sequenced was peripheral blood. This TCR was sampled from a man of 80 years or more with acute or convalescent COVID-19. The CDR3 coding sequence is TGTGCCAGCAGCCGAAACGGGGATAATTCACCCCTCCACTTT. Its protein is CASSRNGDNSPLHF.